The clone carrying this T cell receptor (beta chain) was detected only a few times. Its target is not known. For TCR, cDNA came from 5'RACE template switching, which added a universal primer site and UMIs. TCRdb ran MiXCR on the 5' RACE reads and lists one entry per CDR3 protein. The table shows roughly 190,000 distinct CDR3 sequences, with roughly 9.6% occurring only once. This entry is derived from a study of T cells after yellow fever vaccination. CDR3 length: 16 amino acids. Unmatched junction bases numbered 9, after V lost 4 bases and J lost 2 bases. Germline V lookup: CDR1 SEHNR, CDR2 FQNEAQ (reference sequence). General study findings and limits: In post-booster samples, most primary-vaccination clones reappeared (approximately 96% CD4, 75% to 90% CD8). A weaker secondary response peaked on day 5, the primary on day 15.

The chain uses TRBV7-9 and TRBJ2-3; 7 nucleotides line up with TRBD1. The receptor was derived from a man between 18 and 35 years old who received the YFV17D yellow fever vaccine. Source: CD8+ T cells sorted from PBMCs, taken 15 days after the yellow fever booster vaccination. CDR3: CASSSPGQSATDTQYF. The CDR3 coding sequence is TGTGCCAGCAGCTCTCCGGGACAGTCTGCCACAGATACGCAGTATTTT.